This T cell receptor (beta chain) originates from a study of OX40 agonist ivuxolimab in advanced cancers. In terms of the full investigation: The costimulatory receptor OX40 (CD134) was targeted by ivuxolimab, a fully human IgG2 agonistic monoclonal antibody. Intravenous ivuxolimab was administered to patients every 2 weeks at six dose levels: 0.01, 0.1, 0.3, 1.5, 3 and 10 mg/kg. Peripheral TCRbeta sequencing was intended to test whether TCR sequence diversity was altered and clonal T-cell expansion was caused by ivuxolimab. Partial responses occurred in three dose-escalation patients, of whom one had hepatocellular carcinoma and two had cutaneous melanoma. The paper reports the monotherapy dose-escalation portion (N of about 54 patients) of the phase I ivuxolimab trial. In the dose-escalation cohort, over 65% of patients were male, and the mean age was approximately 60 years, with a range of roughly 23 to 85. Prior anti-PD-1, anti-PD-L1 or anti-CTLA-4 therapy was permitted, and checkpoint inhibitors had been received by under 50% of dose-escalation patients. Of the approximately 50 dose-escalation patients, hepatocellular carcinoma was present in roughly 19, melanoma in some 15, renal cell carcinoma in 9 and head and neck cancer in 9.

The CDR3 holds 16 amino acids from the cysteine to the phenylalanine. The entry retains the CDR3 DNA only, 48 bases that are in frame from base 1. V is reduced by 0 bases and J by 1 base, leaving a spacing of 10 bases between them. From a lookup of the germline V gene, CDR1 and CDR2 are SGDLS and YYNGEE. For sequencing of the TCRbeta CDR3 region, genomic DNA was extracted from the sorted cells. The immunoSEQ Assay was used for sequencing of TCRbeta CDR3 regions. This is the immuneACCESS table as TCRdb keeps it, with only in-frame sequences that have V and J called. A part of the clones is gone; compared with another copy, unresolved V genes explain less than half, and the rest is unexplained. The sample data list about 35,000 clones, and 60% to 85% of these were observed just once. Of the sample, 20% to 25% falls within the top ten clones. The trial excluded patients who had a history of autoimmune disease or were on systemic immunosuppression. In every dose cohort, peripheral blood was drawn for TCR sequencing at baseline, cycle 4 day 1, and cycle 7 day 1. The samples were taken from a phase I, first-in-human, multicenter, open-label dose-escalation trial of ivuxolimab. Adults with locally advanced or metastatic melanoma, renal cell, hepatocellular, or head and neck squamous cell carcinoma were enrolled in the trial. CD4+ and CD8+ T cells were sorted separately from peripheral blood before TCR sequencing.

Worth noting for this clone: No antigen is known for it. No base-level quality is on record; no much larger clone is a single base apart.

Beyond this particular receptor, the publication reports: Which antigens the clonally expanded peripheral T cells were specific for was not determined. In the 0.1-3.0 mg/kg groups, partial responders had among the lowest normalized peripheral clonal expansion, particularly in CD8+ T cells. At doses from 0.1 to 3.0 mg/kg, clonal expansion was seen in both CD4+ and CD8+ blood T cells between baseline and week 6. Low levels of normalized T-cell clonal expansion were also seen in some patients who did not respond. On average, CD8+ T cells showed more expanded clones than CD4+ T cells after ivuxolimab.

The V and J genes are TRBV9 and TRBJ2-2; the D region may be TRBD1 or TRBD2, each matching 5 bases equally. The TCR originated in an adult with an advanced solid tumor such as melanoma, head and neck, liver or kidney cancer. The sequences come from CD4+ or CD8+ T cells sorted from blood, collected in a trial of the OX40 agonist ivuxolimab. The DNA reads TGTGCCAGCAGCGTAGTAGGGACCATGAACACCGGGGAGCTGTTTTTT. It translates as CASSVVGTMNTGELFF.